This entry lists 21 T cell receptor beta chains sequenced from one sample in a study of T cell responses to AZD1222 COVID-19 vaccine. The assay was immunoSEQ multiplex PCR, and TCRdb's table has in-frame clones only and misses some. The data hold roughly 150,000 clones, with 80% to 95% observed a single time. The sample in question was peripheral blood, obtained on day 0 of AZD1222 vaccination. All receptors come from an adult in good health.

The rearrangement uses TRBV30 and TRBJ2-4, with D possibly TRBD1 on 5 matching bases. V gave up 0 bases and J gave up 4 bases, with 7 bases separating them. Per the germline V gene, CDR1 is GTSNPN and CDR2 is SVGIG (reference sequence). This CDR3 comprises 13 residues. The chain's CDR3 is CAWSVGHKNIQYF. In DNA form, the CDR3 reads TGTGCCTGGAGTGTGGGGCATAAAAACATTCAGTACTTC. Full variable domain (remainder filled in from reference TRBV30 and TRBJ2-4): SQTIHQWPATLVQPVGSPLSLECTVEGTSNPNLYWYRQAAGRGLQLLFYSVGIGQISSEVPQNLSASRPQDRQFILSSKKLLLSDSGFYLCAWSVGHKNIQYFGAGTRLSVL.

The chain combines TRBV4-1 with TRBJ1-5; weak D call: TRBD1 (6 bases). The CDR3 is 15 amino acids. Germline lookup yields CDR1 MGHRA and CDR2 YSYEKL. V lost 1 base and J lost 6, with 13 bases in between. The CDR3 spells CASSQGQGLGQPQHF. The CDR3 DNA is TGCGCCAGCAGCCAAGGGCAGGGGTTAGGTCAGCCCCAGCATTTT.

The DNA of the CDR3 is TGTGCCAGCAGTGCAACCCTCCGGACAGGGACTCAAGAGACCCAGTACTTC. Translation gives CASSATLRTGTQETQYF. The rearrangement uses TRBV27 and TRBJ2-5, with 8 bases identical to TRBD1. The junction had 13 bases not matched to a gene; V was cut back by 5 bases and J by 2 bases. There are 17 residues in the CDR3. CDR1 and CDR2 from the germline V gene are MNHEY and SMNVEV (reference sequence).

The rearrangement joins TRBV4-3 to TRBJ1-6; D is undetermined. Trimming took 4 bases from V and 8 from J, leaving 9 bases between them. Germline V lookup: CDR1 LGHNA, CDR2 YSLEER. The CDR3 contains 13 residues. The CDR3 is CASSRSFYSPLHF. Written as DNA, the CDR3 is TGCGCCAGCAGCCGCTCCTTTTATTCACCCCTCCACTTT.

The chain carries TRBV5-4 and TRBJ1-2; perhaps TRBD1 as D (5 bases). Germline assignment: CDR1 SGHNT and CDR2 YYREEE (reference sequence). The CDR3 has 13 amino acids. The V and J ends lost 3 bases and 6 bases respectively, with 12 bases between them. This chain's CDR3 is CASSSVEGHGYTF. CDR3 DNA: TGTGCCAGCAGCTCGGTCGAGGGGCATGGCTACACCTTC.

V is TRBV30 and J is TRBJ2-1; D is perhaps TRBD1 (5 bases). Germline CDR1 and CDR2: GTSNPN and SVGIG (reference sequence). The V gene lost 0 bases and the J gene lost 10 bases, with 7 bases spanning the gap. The CDR3 totals 11 residues. CDR3 DNA sequence: TGTGCCTGGAGTGTACAGGTCGAGCAGTTCTTC. This sequence encodes CAWSVQVEQFF.

This chain uses TRBV6-5 with TRBJ2-7, with 9 bases identical to TRBD1. The CDR3 has 14 amino acids. Germline V gives CDR1 MNHEY, CDR2 SVGAGI. V shed 5 bases, J shed 6 bases, and the junction held 8 bases outside the gene matches. This chain's CDR3 is CASSRGDRVLEQYF. CDR3 DNA: TGTGCCAGCAGTCGAGGGGACAGGGTCCTCGAGCAGTACTTC.

The CDR3 reads CASSPRQGENEKLFF. The CDR3 DNA is TGTGCCAGCAGCCCCCGACAGGGGGAGAACGAAAAACTGTTTTTT. This sequence joins TRBV9 and TRBJ1-4; 9 bases map to TRBD1. Losses at the gene ends were 4 bases for V and 8 bases for J; bases not matched to a gene: 9. The germline CDR1 and CDR2 sequences are SGDLS and YYNGEE. This CDR3 is built from 15 residues.

The V gene is TRBV10-2, the J gene TRBJ2-7; 7 nucleotides match TRBD1. The V gene's germline CDR1 is WSHSY and CDR2 SAAADI. With V trimmed by 3 bases and J by 1 base, 9 bases remained unmatched. This CDR3 is built from 16 residues. CDR3 DNA: TGCGCCAGCAGTGAAGGGGGCGATAGGGGATCCTACGAGCAGTACTTC. Encoded protein: CASSEGGDRGSYEQYF.

The chain employs TRBV5-4 and TRBJ2-6; D remains unclear. CDR1 is SGHNT and CDR2 is YYREEE in the germline V gene (reference sequence). CDR3 length: 15 amino acids. Trimming shortened V by 4 bases and J by 4 bases, and 12 bases separated the two germline ends. This CDR3 reads CASSHVRFGANVLTF. Written as DNA, the CDR3 is TGTGCCAGCAGCCATGTGCGCTTCGGGGCCAACGTCCTGACTTTC.

The rearrangement uses TRBV19 and TRBJ2-5; tentatively, D is TRBD2 (7 bases). CDR1 and CDR2 (germline): LNHDA, SQIVND (reference sequence). The V gene lost 2 bases and the J gene lost 3 bases, with 13 bases spanning the gap. The CDR3 has 15 residues. The CDR3 region has the DNA TGTGCCAGTAGTATATTAGGGGGGGCGGAAGAGACCCAGTACTTC. It translates to CASSILGGAEETQYF.

The chain links TRBV5-4 to TRBJ2-5; a possible D gene is TRBD1 (6 bases). V was cut by 1 base and J by 5 bases, with 12 bases left in between. The CDR3 has 14 amino acids. Germline V CDR1 and CDR2: SGHNT, YYREEE (reference sequence). CDR3 bases: TGTGCCAGCAGCTTGACGGGCAGGGGCGAGACCCAGTACTTC. Its protein product is CASSLTGRGETQYF. Drawing the rest from reference TRBV5-4 and TRBJ2-5, the complete variable domain is ETGVTQSPTHLIKTRGQQVTLRCSSQSGHNTVSWYQQALGQGPQFIFQYYREEENGRGNFPPRFSGLQFPNYSSELNVNALELDDSALYLCASSLTGRGETQYFGPGTRLLVL.

This clone was found once. J is TRBJ1-2 and V is TRBV18; D is unresolved. Germline V lookup: CDR1 KGHSH, CDR2 LQKENI. The CDR3 spans 18 residues. The V and J ends lost 0 bases and 7 bases respectively, with 24 bases between them. CDR3 amino acids: CASSPPNPLSTRVGGYTF. The CDR3, as DNA: TGTGCCAGCTCACCACCCAACCCGTTGAGCACGAGGGTGGGTGGCTACACCTTC.

The chain links TRBV7-6 to TRBJ2-7; D possibly uses TRBD1 or TRBD2 (5 bases each). Trimming took off 4 bases at V and 3 bases at J, with 16 bases between the two ends. This CDR3 contains 15 residues. Germline V CDR1 and CDR2: SGHVS, FNYEAQ. CDR3 sequence (DNA): TGTGCCAGCAGCTCCGGGACGCCGGCCTTCTACGAGCAGTACTTC. Translated, it gives CASSSGTPAFYEQYF. The whole variable domain, filled in from reference TRBV7-6 and TRBJ2-7, reads GAGVSQSPRYKVTKRGQDVALRCDPISGHVSLYWYRQALGQGPEFLTYFNYEAQQDKSGLPNDRFSAERPEGSISTLTIQRTEQRDSAMYRCASSSGTPAFYEQYFGPGTRLTVT.

The chain recombines TRBV18 with TRBJ2-7; D assignment may be TRBD1 or TRBD2 (5 bases each). V lost 0 bases and J lost 2, with 11 bases in between. This CDR3 has 15 residues. Germline V gene sequence: CDR1 KGHSH, CDR2 LQKENI. CDR3: CASSPPGRGTYEQYF. The CDR3 DNA follows: TGTGCCAGCTCACCACCGGGACGAGGGACCTACGAGCAGTACTTC.

J is TRBJ2-3 and V is TRBV11-2, with a weak D call TRBD1 (5 bases). The CDR3 spans 16 residues. Looked up from germline, CDR1 is SGHAT and CDR2 is FQNNGV. V was clipped by 2 bases and J by 2 bases, with 14 bases between them. In nucleotides, the CDR3 is TGTGCCAGCAGCTTAAGGGGTAATATCCCCACAGATACGCAGTATTTT. Protein: CASSLRGNIPTDTQYF.

The rearrangement links TRBV5-1 to TRBJ1-2; tentative D call: TRBD1 (5 bases). V was trimmed by 0 bases and J by 1 base, leaving 13 bases between them. Germline loops: CDR1 SGHRS, CDR2 YFSETQ. This CDR3 region has 16 residues. The CDR3 here is CASSLAGGRGNYGYTF. CDR3 nucleotide sequence: TGCGCCAGCAGCTTGGCCGGGGGAAGGGGTAACTATGGCTACACCTTC.

This rearrangement joins TRBV18 to TRBJ1-5; D gene uncertain. Deletions cut 4 bases from V and 0 bases from J, with 4 bases between. The germline gives CDR1 KGHSH, CDR2 LQKENI. The CDR3 is 13 residues long. The CDR3 DNA sequence: TGTGCCAGCTCACTAAATAGCAATCAGCCCCAGCATTTT. Translated: CASSLNSNQPQHF.

Points on this clone: The junction and the germline gene differ at one end; a read error may be behind it. The rearrangement joins TRBV7-9 to TRBJ1-1; D unresolved. Looked up from germline, CDR1 is SEHNR and CDR2 is FQNEAQ (reference sequence). The CDR3 extends over 13 amino acids. In DNA form, the CDR3 reads TGTGCCAGCAACTTAGCGGAGAACACTGAAGCTTTCTTT. This sequence encodes CASNLAENTEAFF.

This rearrangement joins TRBV19 to TRBJ2-5; TRBD2 matches at 14 bases. The ends lost 10 bases at V and 4 bases at J; junction bases unmatched: 5. Germline V gene data show CDR1 as LNHDA and CDR2 as SQIVND (reference sequence). This CDR3 is built from 14 residues. CDR3 loop: CATRLAGGPETQYF. CDR3 DNA: TGTGCCACCAGACTAGCGGGAGGGCCAGAGACCCAGTACTTC.

This CDR3 reads CASSPTGLLSYEQYF. The CDR3, as DNA: TGTGCCAGCAGCCCTACAGGTCTACTCTCCTACGAGCAGTACTTC. The chain is built from TRBV6-2 or TRBV6-3 and TRBJ2-7; D may be TRBD1 (5 bases). The ends were cut back, 6 bases at V and 0 bases at J, with 15 bases in the middle. The CDR3 length is 15 residues. Germline V gene sequence: CDR1 MNHEY, CDR2 SVGEGT.